Shown below are 13 T cell receptor beta chains from a single sample sequenced in a study of blood T cell repertoires in COVID-19. TCRdb keeps only in-frame clones here, not all; method: immunoSEQ multiplex PCR. The sample holds around 68,000 clones, about 90% seen once. Sequenced: peripheral blood. The receptors shown here come from a human donor in a cohort sampled during active COVID-19.

V gene TRBV28 combines with J gene TRBJ1-2; no definite D call. The germline gives CDR1 MDHEN, CDR2 SYDVKM. The CDR3 runs to 14 residues. Trimming cost V 3 bases and J 4 bases, with 12 bases left between them. CDR3 amino acids: CASSFYSPPYGYTF. The DNA for the CDR3 is TGTGCCAGCAGTTTTTACAGTCCCCCCTATGGCTACACCTTC.

The V and J genes are TRBV24-1 and TRBJ1-5, with D maybe TRBD1 (6 bases). The CDR3 totals 15 residues. The V end lost 5 bases, the J end lost 4 bases, and 14 bases lay between the germline ends. Per the germline V gene, CDR1 is KGHDR and CDR2 is SFDVKD. This CDR3 is CATSGSGTMNQPQHF. The CDR3 bases are TGTGCCACCAGTGGGTCCGGGACAATGAATCAGCCCCAGCATTTT.

This rearrangement joins TRBV7-9 to TRBJ1-2, with D perhaps TRBD1 (5 bases). V was clipped by 3 bases and J by 3 bases, with 8 bases between them. CDR3 length: 13 residues. Looked up from germline, CDR1 is SEHNR and CDR2 is FQNEAQ (reference sequence). CDR3 nucleotide sequence: TGTGCCAGCAGCTTGGCCAGGGACTATGGCTACACCTTC. It is translated as CASSLARDYGYTF.

V is TRBV29-1 and J is TRBJ2-1, with 12 bases aligning to TRBD1. The CDR3 loop spans 14 amino acids. Germline assignment: CDR1 SQVTM and CDR2 ANQGSEA. V was pared by 6 bases and J by 8 bases, with 8 bases of the junction left unmatched. The CDR3: CSVSRDRGPDEQFF. The CDR3 DNA follows: TGCAGCGTAAGCCGGGACAGGGGGCCAGATGAGCAGTTCTTC.

The V call is TRBV24-1, the J call TRBJ1-2; D gene unclear. The germline V gene encodes CDR1 KGHDR and CDR2 SFDVKD. CDR3 length equals 14 residues. With 0 bases removed from V and 4 bases from J, the gap between germline ends came to 8 bases. In DNA, the CDR3 is TGTGCCACCAGTGATTTGACAGCCCCCTATGGCTACACCTTC. Its protein is CATSDLTAPYGYTF.

CDR3 nucleotides: TGCGCCAGTGGGACAGGGGCTAAATACGAGCAGTACTTC. Encoded protein: CASGTGAKYEQYF. V gene TRBV5-1 combines with J gene TRBJ2-7; 10 bases fit TRBD1. This CDR3 is built from 13 residues. The V gene's germline CDR1 is SGHRS and CDR2 YFSETQ. With V trimmed by 8 bases and J by 4 bases, 6 bases remained unmatched.

The chain carries TRBV18 and TRBJ2-3; 9 bases are shared with TRBD2. Germline trimming cut 5 bases from V and 0 bases from J; bases unmatched to any gene: 6. There are 16 residues in the CDR3. In germline, CDR1 is KGHSH, CDR2 LQKENI. CDR3 sequence: CASSAPSGTSTDTQYF. As DNA, the CDR3 is TGTGCCAGCTCAGCCCCTAGCGGGACTAGCACAGATACGCAGTATTTT.

The chain is built from TRBV6-2 or TRBV6-3 and TRBJ2-7; possible D gene TRBD1, 5 bases. Germline V gives CDR1 MNHEY, CDR2 SVGEGT. This CDR3 is 14 amino acids long. V was clipped by 0 bases and J by 3 bases, with 9 bases between them. The DNA for the CDR3 is TGTGCCAGCAGTTACTCGACAGTTCTCTACGAGCAGTACTTC. Translation gives CASSYSTVLYEQYF.

The chain joins TRBV7-2 to TRBJ1-2, with TRBD1 as a possible D gene (5 bases). Germline assignment: CDR1 SGHTA and CDR2 FQGNSA. The CDR3 totals 14 residues. Trimming cost V 1 base and J 4 bases, with 10 bases left between them. The CDR3 here is CASSLVGGTYGYTF. CDR3 in DNA: TGTGCCAGCAGCTTAGTAGGCGGGACCTATGGCTACACCTTC.

This clone was picked up a small number of times. This chain joins TRBV4-1 and TRBJ2-7; 11 bases agree with TRBD1. Germline V lookup: CDR1 MGHRA, CDR2 YSYEKL. CDR3 size: 15 residues. V trimming: 1 base; J trimming: 3 bases; junction bases outside the gene matches: 2. The CDR3 spells CASSQAGTGGYEQYF. The CDR3 region has the DNA TGCGCCAGCAGCCAAGCAGGGACAGGGGGCTACGAGCAGTACTTC.

This chain links TRBV30 with TRBJ1-5; 10 bases align to TRBD1. Trimming cost V 0 bases and J 3 bases; bases outside gene matches: 5. This CDR3 is 16 amino acids long. Germline V lookup: CDR1 GTSNPN, CDR2 SVGIG (reference sequence). The CDR3 loop is CAWSVSGTGVNQPQHF. The CDR3 nucleotides read TGTGCCTGGAGTGTATCCGGGACAGGGGTCAATCAGCCCCAGCATTTT.

This clone was observed once. The chain links TRBV7-9 to TRBJ1-2; D is possibly TRBD1 (6 bases). Trimming shortened V by 5 bases and J by 0 bases, and 16 bases separated the two germline ends. CDR3 length: 16 residues. Per germline, CDR1 SEHNR and CDR2 FQNEAQ (reference sequence). CDR3 amino acids: CASSHTRTAANYGYTF. In nucleotides, the CDR3 is TGTGCCAGCAGCCACACCAGGACAGCTGCTAACTATGGCTACACCTTC.

This chain links TRBV7-2 with TRBJ2-4, with TRBD2 as a possible D gene (5 bases). Trimming cost V 1 base and J 13 bases, with 11 bases left between them. Germline V gene data show CDR1 as SGHTA and CDR2 as FQGNSA. This CDR3 is 12 amino acids long. This CDR3 reads CASSLVRGLQYF. The CDR3 DNA follows: TGTGCCAGCAGCTTAGTTCGCGGGCTCCAGTACTTC.